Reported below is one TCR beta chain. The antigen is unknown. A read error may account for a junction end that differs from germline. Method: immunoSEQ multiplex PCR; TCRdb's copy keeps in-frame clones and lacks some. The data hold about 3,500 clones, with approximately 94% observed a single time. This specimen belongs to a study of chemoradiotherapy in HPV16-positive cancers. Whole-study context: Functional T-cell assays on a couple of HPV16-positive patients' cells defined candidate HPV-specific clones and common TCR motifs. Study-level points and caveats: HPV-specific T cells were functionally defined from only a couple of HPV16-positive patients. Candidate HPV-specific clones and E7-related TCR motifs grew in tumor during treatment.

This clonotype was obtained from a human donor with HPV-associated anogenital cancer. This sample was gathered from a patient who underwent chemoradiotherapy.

CDR3 nucleotides: TGTGCCGGCAGCTCAGGGGGGGTGGGGCAAGAGACCCAGTACTTC. It yields the protein CAGSSGGVGQETQYF. This chain uses TRBV7-8 with TRBJ2-5; D tentatively reads TRBD1 or TRBD2 (7 bases each). The CDR3 has 15 residues. CDR1 is SGHVS and CDR2 is FQNEAQ in the germline V gene.